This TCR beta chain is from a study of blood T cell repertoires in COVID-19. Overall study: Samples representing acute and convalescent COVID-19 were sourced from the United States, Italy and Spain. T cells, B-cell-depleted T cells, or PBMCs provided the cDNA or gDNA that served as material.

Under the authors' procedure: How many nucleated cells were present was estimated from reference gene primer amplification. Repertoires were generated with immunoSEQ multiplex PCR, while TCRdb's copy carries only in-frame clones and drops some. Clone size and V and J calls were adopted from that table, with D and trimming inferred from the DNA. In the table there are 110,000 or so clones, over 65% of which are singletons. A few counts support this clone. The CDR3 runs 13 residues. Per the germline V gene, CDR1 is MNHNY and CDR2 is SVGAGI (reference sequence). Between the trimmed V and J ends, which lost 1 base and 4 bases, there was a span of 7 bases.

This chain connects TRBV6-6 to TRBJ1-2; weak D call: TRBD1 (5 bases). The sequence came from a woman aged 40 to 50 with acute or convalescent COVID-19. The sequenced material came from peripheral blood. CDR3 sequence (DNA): TGTGCCAGCAGTTACTGGGACTCCTATGGCTACACCTTC. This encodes CASSYWDSYGYTF.